A selection of T cell receptor beta chains follows, all from one sample in a study of T cell responses to AZD1222 COVID-19 vaccine. Data came from immunoSEQ multiplex PCR; TCRdb stores just in-frame clones and leaves some out. The table has 110,000 to 150,000 clones, nearly 95% seen once. Specimen: peripheral blood, collected on day 0 of AZD1222 vaccination. The receptors originated from an adult in good health. Both conserved end residues are part of each CDR3. Each record gives: V gene, CDR3 length, J gene, CDR3 protein.

V: TRBV19
length: 14
J: TRBJ2-3
CDR3: CASSTSSGRHTQYF

V: TRBV19
length: 13
J: TRBJ2-1
CDR3: CASSTQVYNEQFF

V: TRBV5-1
length: 15
J: TRBJ1-3
CDR3: CASSLAAGSGNTIYF

V: TRBV5-5
length: 13
J: TRBJ1-2
CDR3: CASSLGGGYGYTF

V: TRBV11-2
length: 15
J: TRBJ1-1
CDR3: CASSGYREKNTEAFF

V: TRBV18
length: 13
J: TRBJ1-5
CDR3: CASSPQGNQPQHF

V: TRBV9
length: 17
J: TRBJ2-1
CDR3: CASSVDWTSSVYNEQFF

V: TRBV11-2
length: 14
J: TRBJ2-1
CDR3: CASSPTTGYNEQFF

V: TRBV27
length: 12
J: TRBJ2-3
CDR3: CASSQRTDTQYF

V: TRBV12-3/TRBV12-4
length: 13
J: TRBJ1-5
CDR3: CASSLVRNQPQHF

V: TRBV20-1
length: 11
J: TRBJ2-3
CDR3: CATYGGDTQYF

V: TRBV5-1
length: 13
J: TRBJ2-7
CDR3: CASSLDGFYEQYF

V: TRBV5-4
length: 15
J: TRBJ2-3
CDR3: CASSLPGAFTDTQYF

V: TRBV7-9
length: 14
J: TRBJ1-3
CDR3: CASSSVISGNTIYF

V: TRBV3-1/TRBV3-2
length: 20
J: TRBJ2-3
CDR3: CASSQISGTSGRLERDTQYF

V: TRBV10-1
length: 12
J: TRBJ2-7
CDR3: CASSDPGTGEYF

V: TRBV5-1
length: 14
J: TRBJ1-3
CDR3: CASRYRGSGDTIYF

V: TRBV28
length: 12
J: TRBJ2-7
CDR3: CASQRGSYEQYF

V: TRBV19
length: 15
J: TRBJ1-5
CDR3: CASKSVGFNNQPQHF

V: TRBV11-2
length: 14
J: TRBJ2-2
CDR3: CASSLDPNTGELFF

V: TRBV4-2
length: 16
J: TRBJ2-2
CDR3: CASSQDQYRDTGELFF

V: TRBV19
length: 13
J: TRBJ1-5
CDR3: CASRVGPAWPQHF

V: TRBV27
length: 17
J: TRBJ1-6
CDR3: CASSPTGGSSYNSPLHF

V: TRBV4-1
length: 15
J: TRBJ1-3
CDR3: CASSWDSSSGNTIYF

V: TRBV5-6
length: 15
J: TRBJ2-1
CDR3: CASSLGTASYNEQFF

V: TRBV15
length: 14
J: TRBJ2-7
CDR3: CATSRGGEAYEQYF